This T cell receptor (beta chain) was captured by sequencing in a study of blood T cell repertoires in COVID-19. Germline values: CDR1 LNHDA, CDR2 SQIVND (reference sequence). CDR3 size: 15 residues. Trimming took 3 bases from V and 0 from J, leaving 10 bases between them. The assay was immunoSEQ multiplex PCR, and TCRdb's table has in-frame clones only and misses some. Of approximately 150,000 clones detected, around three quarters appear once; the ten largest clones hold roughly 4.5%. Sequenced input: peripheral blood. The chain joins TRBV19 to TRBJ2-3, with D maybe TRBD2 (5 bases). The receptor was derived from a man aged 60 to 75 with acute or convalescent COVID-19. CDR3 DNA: TGTGCCAGTAGTATGGGAGCTCAGAGCACAGATACGCAGTATTTT. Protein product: CASSMGAQSTDTQYF.